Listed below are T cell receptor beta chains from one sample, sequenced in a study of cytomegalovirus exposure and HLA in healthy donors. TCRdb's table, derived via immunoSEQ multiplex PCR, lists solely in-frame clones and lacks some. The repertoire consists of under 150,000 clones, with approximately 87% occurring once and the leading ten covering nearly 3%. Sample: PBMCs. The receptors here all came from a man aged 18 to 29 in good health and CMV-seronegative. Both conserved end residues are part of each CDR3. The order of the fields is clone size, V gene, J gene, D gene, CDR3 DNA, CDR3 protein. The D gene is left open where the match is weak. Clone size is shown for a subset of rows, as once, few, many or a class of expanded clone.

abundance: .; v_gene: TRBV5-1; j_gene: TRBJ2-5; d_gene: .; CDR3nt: TGCGCCAGCAGCGGCGATACAGGGACGGGCGAGACCCAGTACTTC; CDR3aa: CASSGDTGTGETQYF
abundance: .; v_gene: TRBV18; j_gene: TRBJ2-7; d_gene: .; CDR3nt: TGTGCCAGCTCACCACCGAGTTTAAGCGGCGACTACGAGCAGTACTTC; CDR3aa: CASSPPSLSGDYEQYF
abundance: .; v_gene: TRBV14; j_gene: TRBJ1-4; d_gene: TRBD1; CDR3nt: TGTGCCAGCAGCCGGAACCCGGGACAGAGGAATGAAAAACTGTTTTTT; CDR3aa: CASSRNPGQRNEKLFF
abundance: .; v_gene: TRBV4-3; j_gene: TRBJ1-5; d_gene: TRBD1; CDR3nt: TGCGCCAGCAGCCACGGGACAGGGGCCGGACATAGCAATCAGCCCCAGCATTTT; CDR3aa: CASSHGTGAGHSNQPQHF
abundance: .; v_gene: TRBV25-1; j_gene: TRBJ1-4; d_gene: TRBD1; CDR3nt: TGTGCCAGCAGTGAGGACAGGGAAGGTCCCAATGGTGAAAAACTGTTTTTT; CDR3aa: CASSEDREGPNGEKLFF
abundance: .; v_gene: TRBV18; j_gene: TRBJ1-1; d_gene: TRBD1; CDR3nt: TGTGCCAGCTCATCAGACAGGGTTCCTTTCTTT; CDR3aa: CASSSDRVPFF
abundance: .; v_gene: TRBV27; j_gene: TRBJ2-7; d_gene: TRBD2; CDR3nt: TGTGCCAGCACCAACGGGGGGGGAAAGCAGTACTTC; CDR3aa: CASTNGGGKQYF
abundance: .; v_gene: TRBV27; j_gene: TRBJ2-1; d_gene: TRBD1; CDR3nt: TGTGCCAGCACCCCAAGGACAGGGATTTTAGATGAGCAGTTCTTC; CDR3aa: CASTPRTGILDEQFF
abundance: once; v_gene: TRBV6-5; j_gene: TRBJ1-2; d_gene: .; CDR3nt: TGTGCCAGCAGTTTCGGGACAACCTATGGCTACACCTTC; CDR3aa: CASSFGTTYGYTF
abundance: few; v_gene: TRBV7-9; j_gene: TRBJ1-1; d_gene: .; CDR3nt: TGTGCCAGCAGCGAAAGTTTAACAACTGAAGCTTTCTTT; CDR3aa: CASSESLTTEAFF
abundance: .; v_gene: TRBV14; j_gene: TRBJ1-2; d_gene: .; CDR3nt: TGTGCCAGCAGCCATCTAAGACAGAGCAACTATGGCTACACCTTC; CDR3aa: CASSHLRQSNYGYTF
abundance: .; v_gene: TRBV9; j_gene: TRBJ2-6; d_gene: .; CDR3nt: TGTGCCAGCAGCGATACAGGGTACGTCCTGACTTTC; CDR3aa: CASSDTGYVLTF
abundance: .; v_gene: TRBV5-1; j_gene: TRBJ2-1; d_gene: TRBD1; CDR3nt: TGCGCCAGCAGCACGGGGACAGATTACAATGAGCAGTTCTTC; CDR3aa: CASSTGTDYNEQFF
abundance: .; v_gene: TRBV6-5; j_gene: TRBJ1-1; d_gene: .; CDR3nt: TGTGCCAGCAGTTACTCTATGTGGAGGGAGGAAGTTGAAGCTTTCTTT; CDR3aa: CASSYSMWREEVEAFF
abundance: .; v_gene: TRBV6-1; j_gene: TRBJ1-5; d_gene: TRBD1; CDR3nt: TGTGCCAGCAGTGACTGGTTAGGAGGGGGCGGTTATCAGCCCCAGCATTTT; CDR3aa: CASSDWLGGGGYQPQHF
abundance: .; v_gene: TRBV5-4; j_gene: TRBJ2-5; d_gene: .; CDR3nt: TGTGCCAGCAGCTTCTCCGACCAAGAGACCCAGTACTTC; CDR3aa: CASSFSDQETQYF
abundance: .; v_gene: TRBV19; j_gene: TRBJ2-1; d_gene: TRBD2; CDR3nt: TGTGCCACCAGACTAGCGGGGAGGAATGAGCAGTTCTTC; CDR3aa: CATRLAGRNEQFF
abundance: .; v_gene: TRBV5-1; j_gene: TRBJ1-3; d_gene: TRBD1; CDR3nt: TGCGCCAGCAGCCCTTGGGACAGGGCTGCTGGAAACACCATATATTTT; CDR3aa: CASSPWDRAAGNTIYF
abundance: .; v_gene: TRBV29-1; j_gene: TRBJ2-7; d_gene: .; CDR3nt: TGCAGCGCCATCCCGGACAGAGCCTACGAGCAGTACTTC; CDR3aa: CSAIPDRAYEQYF
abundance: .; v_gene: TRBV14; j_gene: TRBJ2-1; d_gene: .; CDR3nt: TGTGCCAGCAGCCAGTATCAGGTGGGAAGGGGTGAGCAGTTCTTC; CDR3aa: CASSQYQVGRGEQFF
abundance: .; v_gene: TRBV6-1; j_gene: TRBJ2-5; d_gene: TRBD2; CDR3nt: TGTGCCAGCAGCCCGGGACTAGTGAACCAAGAGACCCAGTACTTC; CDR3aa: CASSPGLVNQETQYF
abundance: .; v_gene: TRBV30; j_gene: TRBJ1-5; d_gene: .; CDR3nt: TGTGCCATGACAACCGGGGGCAATCAGCCCCAGCATTTT; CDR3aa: CAMTTGGNQPQHF
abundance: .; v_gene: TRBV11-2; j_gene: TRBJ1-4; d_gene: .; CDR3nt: TGTGCCAGCAGCTTAGAATGGCAGATTAATGAAAAACTGTTTTTT; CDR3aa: CASSLEWQINEKLFF
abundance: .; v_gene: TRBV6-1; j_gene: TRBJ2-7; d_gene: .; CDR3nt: TGTGCCAGCAGTGAAGGACAGGACCGGGGTTACGAGCAGTACTTC; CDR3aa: CASSEGQDRGYEQYF
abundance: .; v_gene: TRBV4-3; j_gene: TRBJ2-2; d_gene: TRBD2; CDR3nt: TGCGCCAGCAGCCAAGATTTACTAGCGGGAGTATCGGGCACCGGGGAGCTGTTTTTT; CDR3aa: CASSQDLLAGVSGTGELFF
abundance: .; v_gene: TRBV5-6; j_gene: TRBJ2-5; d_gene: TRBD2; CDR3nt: TGTGCCAGCAGCTTGATAGGCCGGGGGGTTGGCGAGACCCAGTACTTC; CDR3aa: CASSLIGRGVGETQYF
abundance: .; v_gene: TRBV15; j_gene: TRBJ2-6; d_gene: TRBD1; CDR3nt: TGTGCCACCAGCAGCCCCCCCATGGGGCAGGGGGTCTCTGGGGCCAACGTCCTGACTTTC; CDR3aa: CATSSPPMGQGVSGANVLTF
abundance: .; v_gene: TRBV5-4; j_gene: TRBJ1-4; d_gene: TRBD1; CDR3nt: TGTGCCAGCAGCTTGGGGACAGGGGGTTTTAATGAAAAACTGTTTTTT; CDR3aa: CASSLGTGGFNEKLFF
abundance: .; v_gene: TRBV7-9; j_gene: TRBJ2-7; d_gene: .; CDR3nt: TGTGCCAGCAGCCCGACAGGTGTCTACGAGCAGTACTTC; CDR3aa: CASSPTGVYEQYF
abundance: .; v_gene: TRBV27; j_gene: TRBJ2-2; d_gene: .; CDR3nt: TGTGCCAGCAGTCCCCGGATGAGGACACAAAACACCGGGGAGCTGTTTTTT; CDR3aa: CASSPRMRTQNTGELFF
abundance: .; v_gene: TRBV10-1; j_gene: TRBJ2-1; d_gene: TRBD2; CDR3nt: TGCGCCAGCAGACTAGGGGGGTTTAGCGGGAAACAACCCAATGAGCAGTTCTTC; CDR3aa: CASRLGGFSGKQPNEQFF
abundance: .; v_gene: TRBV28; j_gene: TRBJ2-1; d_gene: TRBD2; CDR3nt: TGTGCCAGCAGTCTTCTACTGAGACCTAGCGGGAGAATCTGCGAGCAGTTCTTC; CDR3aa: CASSLLLRPSGRICEQFF
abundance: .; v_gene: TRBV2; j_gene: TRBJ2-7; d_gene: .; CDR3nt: TGTGCCAGCATCTTGGCGGGACAGAACTACGAGCAGTACTTC; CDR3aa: CASILAGQNYEQYF
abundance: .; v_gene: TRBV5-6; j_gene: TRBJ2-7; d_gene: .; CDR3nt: TGTGCCAGCAGCTTCGAGACTAGAGGGGCCTACGAGCAGTACTTC; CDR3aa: CASSFETRGAYEQYF
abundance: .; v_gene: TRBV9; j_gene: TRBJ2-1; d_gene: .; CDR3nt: TGTGCCAGCAGCCTAGTAGGGGTCCGCGGTGAGCAGTTCTTC; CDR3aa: CASSLVGVRGEQFF
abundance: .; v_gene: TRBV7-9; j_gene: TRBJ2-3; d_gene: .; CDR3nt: TGTGCCAGCCATCGGGCGGGGCGTAATACGCAGTATTTT; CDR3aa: CASHRAGRNTQYF
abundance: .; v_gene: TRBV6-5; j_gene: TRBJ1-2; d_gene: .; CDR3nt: TGTGCCAGCAGTTACTCGAGTAAAGGACTTTATGGCTACACCTTC; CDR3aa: CASSYSSKGLYGYTF
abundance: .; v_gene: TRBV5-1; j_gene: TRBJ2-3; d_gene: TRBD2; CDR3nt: TGCGCCAGCAGCTCTACTAGCGGAAGCACAGATACGCAGTATTTT; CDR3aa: CASSSTSGSTDTQYF
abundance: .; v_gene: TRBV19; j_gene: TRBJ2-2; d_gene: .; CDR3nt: TGTGCCAGTAGTCCCCTCGTTATCTACACCGGGGAGCTGTTTTTT; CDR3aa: CASSPLVIYTGELFF
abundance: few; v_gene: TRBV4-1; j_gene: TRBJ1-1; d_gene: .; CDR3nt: TGCGCCAGCAGCCATCAGGGAAAAGCTTTCTTT; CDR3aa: CASSHQGKAFF